This passage covers 23 T cell receptor beta chains from one sample sequenced in a study of vaccination and CD4 T cells after COVID-19. Their antigen targets remain unknown. The Oncomine TCR Beta short-read assay sequenced DNA from cultured CD4+ T cells. TCRdb recomputed calls from the PCR reads with MiXCR, one row per CDR3 protein. The sample contains over 10,000 distinct CDR3 sequences, roughly 48% of which appear only once. As to treatment: approximately nine-day PBMC culture with coronavirus spike peptide pools or control peptides (ViraFEST assay). The sample consisted of CD4+ T cells from blood, cultured in vitro. The receptors were sampled from a human donor who had recovered from COVID-19.

The rearrangement uses TRBV6-4 and TRBJ1-4; D may be TRBD1 (5 bases). The CDR3 runs 15 residues. CDR1 is MRHNA, CDR2 SNTAGT, per germline. V dropped 3 bases and J dropped 10 bases, with 18 bases sitting between them. CDR3 loop: CASSETGTRGGKLFF. The CDR3 DNA follows: TGTGCCAGCAGTGAGACCGGGACCCGAGGAGGAAAACTGTTTTTT.

This clonotype has a handful of counts. The chain combines TRBV6-1 with TRBJ2-1; 11 bases agree with TRBD1. Germline assignment: CDR1 MNHNS and CDR2 SASEGT. This CDR3 contains 22 residues. V lost 2 bases to trimming and J lost 7 bases; unmatched junction nucleotides: 25. The CDR3 nucleotides are TGTGCCAGCAGTGAATTTCGCCTTACGGACAGGGGGCTTCGGATTATGCAGAATGAGCAGTTCTTC. Its translation is CASSEFRLTDRGLRIMQNEQFF.

The sample holds a few counts of this clonotype. The chain uses TRBV6-1 and TRBJ2-5; D is possibly TRBD1 (8 bases). The CDR3 runs 13 residues. Germline V gene lookup returns CDR1 MNHNS and CDR2 SASEGT. V was shortened by 8 bases and J by 5 bases, with 15 bases between the two germline ends. The CDR3 coding sequence is TGTGCCAGCGGACAGGGCGGGGGTGAGACCCAGTACTTC. Translation: CASGQGGGETQYF.

There are a few counts of this clonotype. The chain carries TRBV27 and TRBJ1-1; D is unclear. This CDR3 spans 12 amino acids. Deletions cut 6 bases from V and 8 bases from J, with 13 bases between. Germline V lookup: CDR1 MNHEY, CDR2 SMNVEV (reference sequence). Written as DNA, the CDR3 is TGTGCCAGCAGCCCCAATTTACAAGAAGCTTTCTTT. This encodes CASSPNLQEAFF.

About this clonotype itself: Being one base from a much bigger clone, this may be a read error. V is TRBV30 and J is TRBJ1-5, with D unresolved. Germline lookup yields CDR1 GTSNPN and CDR2 SVGIG (reference sequence). V dropped 5 bases and J dropped 0 bases, with 8 bases sitting between them. This CDR3 contains 13 residues. This CDR3 reads CAWGDDSNQPQHF. As DNA, the CDR3 is TGTGCCTGGGGCGACGATAGCAATCAGCCCCAGCATTTT.

The rearrangement joins TRBV6-2 or TRBV6-3 to TRBJ2-1; possibly TRBD2 for D (6 bases). The CDR3 runs 14 residues. Germline-derived CDR1 and CDR2 are MNHEY and SVGEGT. The V end was cut by 2 bases, the J end by 8 bases, with 13 bases between. CDR3 nucleotide sequence: TGTGCCAGCAGTTACACCGGGGGTGGCGATGAGCAGTTCTTC. Translating it yields CASSYTGGGDEQFF.

This clonotype is deemed medium-sized. The chain couples TRBV12-2 to TRBJ2-1; the table gives TRBD2 as D, unverified against the DNA. TRBV12-2 is a recognized pseudogene. This CDR3 comprises 15 residues. CDR3 in DNA: TGTGCAAGTCGCGTTCGTGGGCCGCGTTACAATGAGCAGTTCTTC. This gives the protein CASRVRGPRYNEQFF.

The chain combines TRBV14 with TRBJ1-6, with D perhaps TRBD1 (5 bases). Germline V lookup: CDR1 SGHDN, CDR2 FVKESK. The CDR3 is made up of 16 amino acids. The V and J ends lost 4 bases and 10 bases respectively, with 20 bases between them. The CDR3 is CASSRNSGGGESPLHF. The CDR3 region has the DNA TGTGCCAGCAGCCGCAATTCCGGGGGTGGTGAATCACCCCTCCACTTT.

This clonotype appeared a few times. The chain joins TRBV7-2 to TRBJ2-5, with 7 positions matching TRBD2. CDR1 is SGHTA and CDR2 is FQGNSA in the germline V gene. The CDR3 contains 15 residues. The V segment lost 2 bases and the J segment 4 bases; nucleotides outside the gene matches: 7. The CDR3, as DNA: TGTGCCAGCAGCTTATTGCGGGAGAGTTCAGAGACCCAGTACTTC. This translates into CASSLLRESSETQYF.

The chain employs TRBV25-1 and TRBJ2-3, with 8 bases aligning to TRBD2. V was pared by 4 bases and J by 5 bases, with 11 bases of the junction left unmatched. CDR1 and CDR2 from the germline V gene are MGHDK and SYGVNS. The CDR3 spans 16 residues. The CDR3 DNA reads TGTGCCAGCAGTGCAGCGGGAGCCGTTGGGAGAGATACGCAGTATTTT. This encodes CASSAAGAVGRDTQYF. The full variable domain, with the rest looked up from reference TRBV25-1 and TRBJ2-3, is EADIYQTPRYLVIGTGKKITLECSQTMGHDKMYWYQQDPGMELHLIHYSYGVNSTEKGDLSSESTVSRIRTEHFPLTLESARPSHTSQYLCASSAAGAVGRDTQYFGPGTRLTVL.

The chain is built from TRBV4-3 and TRBJ2-7; D might be TRBD2 (5 bases). This CDR3 is 15 amino acids long. The ends were cut back, 0 bases at V and 2 bases at J, with 11 bases in the middle. CDR1 and CDR2 (germline): LGHNA, YSLEER. The CDR3 protein is CASSQEFSVPYEQYF. DNA of the CDR3: TGCGCCAGCAGCCAAGAGTTTAGCGTCCCCTACGAGCAGTACTTC.

The rearrangement uses TRBV12-3 or TRBV12-4 and TRBJ2-7, with 8 bases that match TRBD1. J lost 2 bases, V lost 7 bases, and 13 bases had no gene match. The CDR3 sequence is 16 residues long. DNA for the CDR3: TGTGCCAGCACCCTTCAGGGGGCAGGGCGAACCTACGAGCAGTACTTC. Protein product: CASTLQGAGRTYEQYF.

In this sample, this clonotype turned up a few times. This sequence joins TRBV2 and TRBJ1-5; D unclear. Trimming left V 2 bases short and J 6 bases short, with 8 bases between. The CDR3 spans 13 residues. CDR1 is SNHLY, CDR2 FYNNEI, per germline. The CDR3: CASSEWSTQPQHF. The CDR3 DNA is TGTGCCAGCAGTGAATGGAGTACTCAGCCCCAGCATTTT.

V gene TRBV6-5 combines with J gene TRBJ1-6, with 8 bases aligning to TRBD1. V lost 4 bases and J lost 7; bases outside the gene matches: 9. Germline V gene data show CDR1 as MNHEY and CDR2 as SVGAGI. The CDR3 length is 16 residues. CDR3 loop: CASSSAGTGRNSPLHF. CDR3 sequence (DNA): TGTGCCAGCAGTTCAGCCGGGACAGGAAGAAATTCACCCCTCCACTTT.

The V and J genes are TRBV5-1 and TRBJ2-3; 7 nucleotides match TRBD1. Trimming took 6 bases from V and 4 from J; bases not matched to a gene: 5. The CDR3 runs to 13 residues. Germline V lookup: CDR1 SGHRS, CDR2 YFSETQ. The CDR3: CASKQGQADTQYF. CDR3 bases: TGCGCCAGCAAACAGGGGCAGGCAGATACGCAGTATTTT.

This chain joins TRBV18 and TRBJ2-1, with a tentative D call TRBD2 (5 bases). This CDR3 region has 15 residues. The V end was cut by 6 bases, the J end by 0 bases, with 12 bases between. The germline V gene encodes CDR1 KGHSH and CDR2 LQKENI. CDR3 DNA: TGTGCCAGCTCTTCAGCGGACCTCTCCTACAATGAGCAGTTCTTC. Its protein product is CASSSADLSYNEQFF.

Regarding this clonotype: A read error may account for a junction end that differs from germline. V usage is TRBV6-1 and J usage is TRBJ1-3; TRBD1 matches at 8 bases. CDR3 length equals 14 residues. Germline values: CDR1 MNHNS, CDR2 SASEGT. In DNA form, the CDR3 reads TGTACCAGCTCCCAAGGACAGGGAGGAAACACCATATATTTT. Translated, it gives CTSSQGQGGNTIYF.

This chain joins TRBV5-4 and TRBJ1-6; D is undetermined. The CDR3 covers 15 residues. Germline V gene lookup returns CDR1 SGHNT and CDR2 YYREEE (reference sequence). V was shortened by 0 bases and J by 2 bases, with 6 bases between the two germline ends. As DNA, the CDR3 is TGTGCCAGCAGCTTGGATGCCGCCTATAATTCACCCCTCCACTTT. Protein product: CASSLDAAYNSPLHF.

This chain uses TRBV18 with TRBJ2-2; TRBD2 matches at 8 bases. Per the germline V gene, CDR1 is KGHSH and CDR2 is LQKENI. This CDR3 region has 17 residues. The V segment lost 4 bases and the J segment 0 bases; nucleotides outside the gene matches: 7. CDR3 nucleotides: TGTGCCAGCTCACGTAGCGGGATCGTTTCGAACACCGGGGAGCTGTTTTTT. Amino acids: CASSRSGIVSNTGELFF.

The chain carries TRBV7-2 and TRBJ1-5, with D maybe TRBD1 (6 bases). The germline gives CDR1 SGHTA, CDR2 FQGNSA. The CDR3 length is 14 residues. Trimming took off 1 base at V and 9 bases at J, with 13 bases between the two ends. The CDR3 spells CASSLGGRGGPQHF. For the CDR3, the DNA is TGTGCCAGCAGCTTAGGAGGAAGGGGGGGGCCCCAGCATTTT.

This rearrangement joins TRBV20-1 to TRBJ1-1; TRBD1 is a possible D gene (5 bases). V gave up 7 bases and J gave up 1 base, with 13 bases separating them. This CDR3 region has 13 residues. Germline values: CDR1 DFQATT, CDR2 SNEGSKA (reference sequence). The CDR3 protein is CSVLGPTNTEAFF. Here the CDR3 DNA reads TGCAGTGTCCTGGGACCGACGAACACTGAAGCTTTCTTT.

The chain recombines TRBV24-1 with TRBJ2-1; D is ambiguous. Germline CDR1 is KGHDR and CDR2 is SFDVKD. V lost 5 bases, J lost 4 bases, and 11 bases lay in between. This CDR3 spans 14 amino acids. For the CDR3, the DNA is TGTGCCACCAGTGCCCGGCAGACTTACAATGAGCAGTTCTTC. Protein product: CATSARQTYNEQFF.

This clonotype showed up just a few times. The chain has TRBV20-1 and TRBJ2-7, with unresolved D. Trimming took off 3 bases at V and 6 bases at J, with 9 bases between the two ends. In germline, CDR1 is DFQATT, CDR2 SNEGSKA (reference sequence). This CDR3 has 11 residues. CDR3 nucleotide sequence: TGCAGTGCTAGCGTGGGTCTCGAGCAGTACTTC. Translating gives CSASVGLEQYF.